This entry lists 30 T cell receptor beta chains sequenced from one sample in a study of beta chain features in type 1 diabetes. Study results and caveats: Moderate yet significant TCRB CDR3 shortening was seen in Type 1 diabetes patients in all four CD4+ subsets.

Sequencing targeted expressed TCRB transcripts, as all isolated RNA had been reverse transcribed. The table came from immunoSEQ multiplex PCR; TCRdb's copy has only in-frame clones and leaves some out. Altogether hundreds of thousands of clones are present, over 12% being singletons, with the ten largest covering approximately 0.043%. Antigen specificity for these receptors is unknown. The sequenced material came from naive CD4+ T cells from blood. These receptors were taken from a man aged 18 to 30 with type 1 diabetes.

The V and J genes are TRBV18 and TRBJ2-1, with 9 positions matching TRBD2. With 0 bases clipped from V and 10 bases from J, the junction kept 10 bases outside the gene matches. The germline gives CDR1 KGHSH, CDR2 LQKENI. The CDR3 sequence is 16 residues long. The CDR3 loop reads CASSPPSGGGAREQFF. CDR3 nucleotides: TGTGCCAGCTCACCACCGTCCGGCGGGGGGGCACGAGAGCAGTTCTTC.

This chain uses TRBV5-6 with TRBJ2-5; D unresolved. This CDR3 comprises 15 residues. Germline CDR1 and CDR2: SGHDT and YYEEEE. The V end was cut by 1 base, the J end by 4 bases, with 14 bases between. CDR3 nucleotides: TGTGCCAGCAGCTTGAGTTTCGGCTTTACAGAGACCCAGTACTTC. This sequence encodes CASSLSFGFTETQYF.

The CDR3 DNA follows: TGTGCCAGCAGTTTTGACCGCCCGGCTTGGGACGGACGCAATCAGCCCCAGCATTTT. It encodes CASSFDRPAWDGRNQPQHF. This chain joins TRBV27 and TRBJ1-5; D might be TRBD1 (5 bases). V lost 3 bases and J 2 bases, leaving 23 bases between the germline ends. CDR1 is MNHEY and CDR2 is SMNVEV in the germline V gene (reference sequence). This CDR3 comprises 19 residues.

The table lists this clone with a few counts. The chain is built from TRBV30 and TRBJ2-7; TRBD1 is a possible D gene (5 bases). This CDR3 has 13 residues. Trimming stripped 2 bases from V and 6 bases from J, with 14 bases between. Germline V lookup: CDR1 GTSNPN, CDR2 SVGIG (reference sequence). The CDR3 reads CAWSIRAPAEQYF. Here the CDR3 DNA reads TGTGCCTGGAGTATCAGGGCCCCCGCCGAGCAGTACTTC. The variable domain in full, with the rest retrieved from reference TRBV30 and TRBJ2-7, is SQTIHQWPATLVQPVGSPLSLECTVEGTSNPNLYWYRQAAGRGLQLLFYSVGIGQISSEVPQNLSASRPQDRQFILSSKKLLLSDSGFYLCAWSIRAPAEQYFGPGTRLTVT.

This clone came up a few times. V usage is TRBV7-8 and J usage is TRBJ2-7, with a possible D match to TRBD1 (5 bases). V lost 6 bases and J 2 bases, leaving 14 bases between the germline ends. This CDR3 comprises 14 residues. Germline loops: CDR1 SGHVS, CDR2 FQNEAQ. The CDR3 loop is CASRGPDTPYEQYF. The CDR3 nucleotides read TGTGCCAGCAGGGGTCCGGACACTCCCTACGAGCAGTACTTC.

This clone has just a few counts. V gene TRBV30 combines with J gene TRBJ1-2; D possibly corresponds to TRBD1 (6 bases). V was trimmed by 4 bases and J by 2 bases, leaving 11 bases between them. The CDR3 extends over 13 amino acids. The germline CDR1 and CDR2 sequences are GTSNPN and SVGIG (reference sequence). The CDR3 loop is CAWTQGFNYGYTF. The CDR3 DNA reads TGTGCCTGGACACAGGGATTCAACTATGGCTACACCTTC.

A note on this clone: Mismatch with germline at one junction end may stem from a read error. The rearrangement links TRBV6-1 to TRBJ2-5; 8 nucleotides match TRBD2. The CDR3 consists of 17 residues. The germline V gene encodes CDR1 MNHNS and CDR2 SASEGT. DNA of the CDR3: TGTGCCATCAGTGAAAAAGCGGGGGCCCTCTACCAAGAGACCCAGTACTTC. Translation: CAISEKAGALYQETQYF.

The V and J genes are TRBV9 and TRBJ2-1; D not resolved. The V and J ends lost 0 bases and 7 bases respectively, with 17 bases between them. Looked up from germline, CDR1 is SGDLS and CDR2 is YYNGEE. The CDR3 extends over 16 amino acids. The CDR3 loop reads CASSVGIRYYNNEQFF. For the CDR3, the DNA is TGTGCCAGCAGCGTAGGTATCAGGTATTACAATAATGAGCAGTTCTTC.

This chain joins TRBV28 and TRBJ2-7; D gene unclear. This CDR3 contains 12 residues. V lost 2 bases to trimming and J lost 5 bases, with 7 bases between them. The germline gives CDR1 MDHEN, CDR2 SYDVKM. The CDR3 protein is CASSLLRNEQYF. CDR3 in DNA: TGTGCCAGCAGTTTACTTCGGAACGAGCAGTACTTC.

The chain carries TRBV29-1 and TRBJ2-5, with TRBD2 matching 9 bases. The CDR3 length is 15 residues. The V gene's germline CDR1 is SQVTM and CDR2 ANQGSEA. With 7 bases clipped from V and 4 bases from J, the junction kept 13 bases outside the gene matches. CDR3 nucleotide sequence: TGCAGCGAGGCTGTCGGCGGGAGGGCAGGAGAGACCCAGTACTTC. It codes for CSEAVGGRAGETQYF.

This clone turned up a few times. V is TRBV7-2 and J is TRBJ2-1, with TRBD2 matching 7 bases. J was trimmed by 8 bases and V by 8 bases; bases with no gene match: 12. This CDR3 is built from 14 residues. Looked up from germline, CDR1 is SGHTA and CDR2 is FQGNSA. The CDR3 loop is CASLAGGGTYEQFF. DNA for the CDR3: TGTGCCAGCTTGGCAGGCGGGGGTACCTATGAGCAGTTCTTC.

This chain joins TRBV30 and TRBJ2-1; D gene unclear. Deletions cut 3 bases from V and 0 bases from J, with 12 bases between. CDR1 and CDR2 from the germline V gene are GTSNPN and SVGIG (reference sequence). The CDR3 length is 15 residues. The CDR3 loop is CAWRPGVFSYNEQFF. CDR3 in DNA: TGTGCCTGGAGACCCGGCGTCTTCTCCTACAATGAGCAGTTCTTC. The full variable domain, completed using reference TRBV30 and TRBJ2-1, is SQTIHQWPATLVQPVGSPLSLECTVEGTSNPNLYWYRQAAGRGLQLLFYSVGIGQISSEVPQNLSASRPQDRQFILSSKKLLLSDSGFYLCAWRPGVFSYNEQFFGPGTRLTVL.

J is TRBJ1-2 and V is TRBV6-5; D gene unclear. The CDR3 is 12 residues long. Trimming took 1 base from V and 8 from J, leaving 8 bases between them. Looked up from germline, CDR1 is MNHEY and CDR2 is SVGAGI. CDR3 sequence: CASSYLGIGYTF. In DNA, the CDR3 is TGTGCCAGCAGTTACTTGGGGATCGGCTACACCTTC.

DNA of the CDR3: TGTGCCAGCAGTTTAGGGCAGAATTCACCCCTCCACTTT. Protein: CASSLGQNSPLHF. V and J are TRBV27 and TRBJ1-6; D is ambiguous. CDR3 length: 13 amino acids. V was pared by 2 bases and J by 7 bases, with 6 bases between. Per germline, CDR1 MNHEY and CDR2 SMNVEV (reference sequence).

This clone was detected only a few times. The chain is built from TRBV7-2 and TRBJ2-3; 9 bases agree with TRBD2. J was trimmed by 3 bases and V by 6 bases; bases with no gene match: 10. Germline CDR1 is SGHTA and CDR2 is FQGNSA. This CDR3 has 16 amino acids. CDR3 in amino acids: CASSSVAGAGTDTQYF. CDR3 DNA sequence: TGTGCCAGCAGTTCCGTAGCGGGGGCGGGAACAGATACGCAGTATTTT. The whole variable domain, remainder taken from reference TRBV7-2 and TRBJ2-3, is GAGVSQSPSNKVTEKGKDVELRCDPISGHTALYWYRQSLGQGLEFLIYFQGNSAPDKSGLPSDRFSAERTGGSVSTLTIQRTQQEDSAVYLCASSSVAGAGTDTQYFGPGTRLTVL.

V gene TRBV10-3 combines with J gene TRBJ2-5, with D possibly TRBD1 on 5 matching bases. Germline values: CDR1 ENHRY, CDR2 SYGVKD. CDR3 length: 14 residues. The V and J ends lost 5 bases and 4 bases respectively, with 14 bases between them. Written as DNA, the CDR3 is TGTGCCATCAGTCCTTCCGATAGGGGAGAGACCCAGTACTTC. This codes for CAISPSDRGETQYF.

This clone was found a few times. The rearrangement uses TRBV4-1 and TRBJ2-7; 8 nucleotides line up with TRBD1. The germline V gene encodes CDR1 MGHRA and CDR2 YSYEKL. V was clipped by 4 bases and J by 1 base; unmatched bases: 6. This CDR3 spans 15 amino acids. The CDR3 coding sequence is TGCGCCAGCAGCCCCGGGCAGGGGGCGTCCTACGAGCAGTACTTC. It translates to CASSPGQGASYEQYF.

This chain joins TRBV7-2 and TRBJ1-6; no clear D gene. The germline V and J ends were trimmed by 5 bases and 11 bases, with 7 bases remaining between them. The CDR3 is 11 residues long. Germline lookup yields CDR1 SGHTA and CDR2 FQGNSA. CDR3 sequence (DNA): TGTGCCAGCAGCGCCGTCCCACCCCTCCACTTT. Its protein product is CASSAVPPLHF.

This clone was counted only a few times. Additional DNA sequences in this sample encode the identical CDR3. The chain links TRBV9 to TRBJ2-1, with 8 bases fitting TRBD1. J was trimmed by 6 bases and V by 2 bases; bases with no gene match: 1. This CDR3 has 13 residues. Germline V gives CDR1 SGDLS, CDR2 YYNGEE. The CDR3 reads CASSVDRGNEQFF. The CDR3 bases are TGTGCCAGCAGCGTCGACAGGGGCAATGAGCAGTTCTTC.

This clone was detected only a few times. The genes are TRBV29-1 and TRBJ2-1, with 14 positions matching TRBD2. This CDR3 has 16 amino acids. Germline trimming cut 4 bases from V and 5 bases from J; bases unmatched to any gene: 7. Germline V gives CDR1 SQVTM, CDR2 ANQGSEA. CDR3 sequence reads: CSVVPTGLAGDNEQFF. The CDR3 DNA reads as TGCAGCGTTGTACCCACGGGACTAGCGGGGGACAATGAGCAGTTCTTC.

This clone was detected only a few times. Other DNA sequences of this sample code for an identical CDR3. The V gene is TRBV30, the J gene TRBJ2-5, with D tentatively TRBD1 (5 bases). CDR3 size: 11 residues. Germline values: CDR1 GTSNPN, CDR2 SVGIG (reference sequence). Trimming pared 4 bases from V and 2 bases from J, leaving 5 bases between. This chain's CDR3 is CAWTGQETQYF. The CDR3 DNA is TGTGCCTGGACAGGGCAAGAGACCCAGTACTTC.

This chain links TRBV29-1 with TRBJ2-3, with TRBD1 identical over 7 bases. Germline V lookup: CDR1 SQVTM, CDR2 ANQGSEA. The CDR3 spans 12 residues. V gave up 8 bases and J gave up 5 bases; unmatched junction bases: 7. For the CDR3, the DNA is TGCAGCTACGCGGACAGGCGAGATACGCAGTATTTT. Translated, it gives CSYADRRDTQYF.

The V and J genes are TRBV29-1 and TRBJ2-5, with D possibly TRBD1 on 6 matching bases. Trimming took 7 bases from V and 5 from J, leaving 11 bases between them. The CDR3 spans 11 residues. CDR1 is SQVTM and CDR2 is ANQGSEA in the germline V gene. CDR3 in amino acids: CSAGARETQYF. In DNA, the CDR3 is TGCAGCGCAGGGGCGAGGGAGACCCAGTACTTC.

Concerning this clone itself: This sample also contains other DNA sequences that code for the same CDR3. The chain links TRBV30 to TRBJ1-3, with D perhaps matching TRBD1 (5 bases). The CDR3 has 12 residues. Trimming removed 4 bases from V and 1 base from J, with 5 bases in between. Per germline, CDR1 GTSNPN and CDR2 SVGIG (reference sequence). This CDR3 reads CAWTGSGNTIYF. The CDR3 DNA reads as TGTGCCTGGACAGGGTCTGGAAACACCATATATTTT.

The chain recombines TRBV7-2 with TRBJ2-1, with TRBD2 identical over 14 bases. CDR3 length equals 17 residues. Germline CDR1 SGHTA, CDR2 FQGNSA. V lost 4 bases, J lost 2 bases, and 4 bases stayed unmatched. DNA for the CDR3: TGTGCCAGCAGCTCCCCGACTAGCGGGGGGGCCTACAATGAGCAGTTCTTC. It specifies CASSSPTSGGAYNEQFF.

This clone was seen just once. The rearrangement joins TRBV6-5 to TRBJ1-2; no reliable D call. The CDR3 runs 14 residues. The germline V and J ends were trimmed by 4 bases and 2 bases, with 11 bases remaining between them. Germline V gene lookup returns CDR1 MNHEY and CDR2 SVGAGI. CDR3 DNA: TGTGCCAGCAGTTCCCGCATGTACAACTATGGCTACACCTTC. This translates into CASSSRMYNYGYTF.

V is TRBV20-1 and J is TRBJ1-2, with D perhaps matching TRBD1 (6 bases). The CDR3 is 11 residues long. Trimming left V 4 bases short and J 6 bases short, with 9 bases between. CDR1 and CDR2 (germline): DFQATT, SNEGSKA (reference sequence). CDR3 residues: CSATGDHGYTF. The CDR3 DNA is TGCAGTGCTACAGGGGACCATGGCTACACCTTC.

This clone was seen a few times. This chain uses TRBV5-4 with TRBJ2-5; TRBD2 matches 8 bases. V lost 4 bases to trimming and J lost 2 bases; unmatched junction nucleotides: 4. This CDR3 spans 14 amino acids. Germline V lookup: CDR1 SGHNT, CDR2 YYREEE (reference sequence). The CDR3 DNA reads as TGTGCCAGCAGCCCCGGCGGGGGGCAAGAGACCCAGTACTTC. This sequence encodes CASSPGGGQETQYF. The variable domain in full, with the rest retrieved from reference TRBV5-4 and TRBJ2-5, is ETGVTQSPTHLIKTRGQQVTLRCSSQSGHNTVSWYQQALGQGPQFIFQYYREEENGRGNFPPRFSGLQFPNYSSELNVNALELDDSALYLCASSPGGGQETQYFGPGTRLLVL.

This clone has just a few counts. V usage is TRBV30 and J usage is TRBJ1-5; D call uncertain. V lost 1 base and J 5 bases, leaving 12 bases between the germline ends. The CDR3 has 14 residues. Germline V gene data show CDR1 as GTSNPN and CDR2 as SVGIG (reference sequence). The CDR3, as DNA: TGTGCCTGGAGTGACAGCTCGATGGATCAGCCCCAGCATTTT. This gives the protein CAWSDSSMDQPQHF.

This chain connects TRBV4-2 to TRBJ1-1; D may be TRBD1 (6 bases). Germline assignment: CDR1 LGHNA and CDR2 YNFKEQ. V lost 3 bases and J 0 bases, leaving 8 bases between the germline ends. CDR3 length: 14 residues. CDR3 protein: CASSHGGLNTEAFF. Written as DNA, the CDR3 is TGTGCCAGCAGCCATGGGGGCCTGAACACTGAAGCTTTCTTT.